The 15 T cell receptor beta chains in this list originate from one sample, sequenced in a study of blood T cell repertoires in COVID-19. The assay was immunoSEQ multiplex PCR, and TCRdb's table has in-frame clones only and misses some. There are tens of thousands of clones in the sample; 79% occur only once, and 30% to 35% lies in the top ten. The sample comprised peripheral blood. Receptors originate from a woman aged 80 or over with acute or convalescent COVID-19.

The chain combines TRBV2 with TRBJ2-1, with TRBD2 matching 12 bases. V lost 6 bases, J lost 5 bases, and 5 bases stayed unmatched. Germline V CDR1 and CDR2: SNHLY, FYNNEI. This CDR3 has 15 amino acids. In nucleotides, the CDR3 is TGTGCCAGCAGCCTACGGACTAGCGGGAACAATGAGCAGTTCTTC. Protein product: CASSLRTSGNNEQFF.

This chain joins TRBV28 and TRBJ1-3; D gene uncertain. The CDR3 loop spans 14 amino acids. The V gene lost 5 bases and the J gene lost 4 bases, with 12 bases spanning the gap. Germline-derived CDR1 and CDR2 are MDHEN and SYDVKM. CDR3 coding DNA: TGTGCCAGCAGTGGGCCCGATTCGGGAAACACCATATATTTT. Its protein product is CASSGPDSGNTIYF. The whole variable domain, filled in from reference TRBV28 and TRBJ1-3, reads DVKVTQSSRYLVKRTGEKVFLECVQDMDHENMFWYRQDPGLGLRLIYFSYDVKMKEKGDIPEGYSVSREKKERFSLILESASTNQTSMYLCASSGPDSGNTIYFGEGSWLTVV.

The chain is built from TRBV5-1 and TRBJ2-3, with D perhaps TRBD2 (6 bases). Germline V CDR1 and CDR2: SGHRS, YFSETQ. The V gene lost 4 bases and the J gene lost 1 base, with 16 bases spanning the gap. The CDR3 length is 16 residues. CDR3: CASSPGLTTGTDTQYF. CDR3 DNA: TGCGCCAGCAGCCCGGGACTCACCACGGGCACAGATACGCAGTATTTT.

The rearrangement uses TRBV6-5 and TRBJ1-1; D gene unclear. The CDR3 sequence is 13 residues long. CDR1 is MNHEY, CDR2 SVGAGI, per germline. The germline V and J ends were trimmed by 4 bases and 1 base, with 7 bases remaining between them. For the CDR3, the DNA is TGTGCCAGCAGTTCTAAGCCGAACACTGAAGCTTTCTTT. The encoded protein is CASSSKPNTEAFF.

The CDR3 loop reads CSAEDRADTIYF. CDR3 nucleotides: TGCAGCGCTGAGGACAGGGCGGACACCATATATTTT. V usage is TRBV29-1 and J usage is TRBJ1-3; TRBD1 matches 8 bases. The V and J ends lost 7 bases and 8 bases, in that order; junction bases with no gene match: 7. The CDR3 has 12 residues. CDR1 SQVTM and CDR2 ANQGSEA come from the germline V gene.

In DNA form, the CDR3 reads TGTGCCAGCAGTTACGGTCGGGGATTGACTAGCGGGGTCTACGAGCAGTACTTC. This translates into CASSYGRGLTSGVYEQYF. The gene calls are TRBV6-2 or TRBV6-3 and TRBJ2-7, with 11 bases that match TRBD2. The CDR3 has 18 residues. CDR1 is MNHEY and CDR2 is SVGEGT in the germline V gene. Trimming removed 2 bases from V and 3 bases from J; junction bases left unmatched: 12.

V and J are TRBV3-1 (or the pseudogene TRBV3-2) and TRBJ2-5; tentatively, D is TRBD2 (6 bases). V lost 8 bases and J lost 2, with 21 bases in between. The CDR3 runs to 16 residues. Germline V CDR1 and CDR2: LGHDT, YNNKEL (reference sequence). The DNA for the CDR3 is TGTGCCAGCGAACTGAATTACAGACTAGTTCAAGAGACCCAGTACTTC. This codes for CASELNYRLVQETQYF.

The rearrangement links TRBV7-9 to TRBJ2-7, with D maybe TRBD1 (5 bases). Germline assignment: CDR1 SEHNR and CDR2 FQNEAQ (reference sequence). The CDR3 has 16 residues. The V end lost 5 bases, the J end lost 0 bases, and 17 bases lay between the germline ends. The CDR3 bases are TGTGCCAGCAGCGGCCTACAGGCATTATACTCCTACGAGCAGTACTTC. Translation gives CASSGLQALYSYEQYF. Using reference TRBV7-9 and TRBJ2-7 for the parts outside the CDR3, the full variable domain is DTGVSQNPRHKITKRGQNVTFRCDPISEHNRLYWYRQTLGQGPEFLTYFQNEAQLEKSRLLSDRFSAERPKGSFSTLEIQRTEQGDSAMYLCASSGLQALYSYEQYFGPGTRLTVT.

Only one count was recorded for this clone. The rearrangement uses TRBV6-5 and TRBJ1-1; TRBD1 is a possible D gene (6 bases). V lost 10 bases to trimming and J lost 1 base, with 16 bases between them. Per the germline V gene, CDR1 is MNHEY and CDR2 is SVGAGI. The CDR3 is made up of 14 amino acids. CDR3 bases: TGTGCCACCCAAAAACAGGGTCAGAACACTGAAGCTTTCTTT. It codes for CATQKQGQNTEAFF.

In DNA, the CDR3 is TGTGCCAGCACCCCGACCCTGGGAGTAGATACGCAGTATTTT. Translated, it gives CASTPTLGVDTQYF. The chain couples TRBV25-1 to TRBJ2-3; weak D call: TRBD2 (5 bases). V was clipped by 7 bases and J by 5 bases, with 16 bases between them. From germline, CDR1 is MGHDK and CDR2 SYGVNS. This CDR3 comprises 14 residues.

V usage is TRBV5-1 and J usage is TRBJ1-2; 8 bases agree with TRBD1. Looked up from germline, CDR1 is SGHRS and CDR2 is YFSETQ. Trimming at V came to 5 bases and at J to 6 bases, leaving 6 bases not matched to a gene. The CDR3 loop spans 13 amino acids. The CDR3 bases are TGCGCCAGCAGGGGCGGGACAGGTGATGGCTACACCTTC. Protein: CASRGGTGDGYTF.

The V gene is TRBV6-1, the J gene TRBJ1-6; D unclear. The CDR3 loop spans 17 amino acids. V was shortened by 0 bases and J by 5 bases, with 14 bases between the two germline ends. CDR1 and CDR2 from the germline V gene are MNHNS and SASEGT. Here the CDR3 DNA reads TGTGCCAGCAGTGAAGCGGGCATTGGAATCCATAATTCACCCCTCCACTTT. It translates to CASSEAGIGIHNSPLHF.

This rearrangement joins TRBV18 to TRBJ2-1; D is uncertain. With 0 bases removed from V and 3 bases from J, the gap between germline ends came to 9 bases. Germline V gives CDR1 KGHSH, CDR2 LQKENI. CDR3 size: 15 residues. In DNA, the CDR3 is TGTGCCAGCTCACCACCGAATAGAAACTACAATGAGCAGTTCTTC. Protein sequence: CASSPPNRNYNEQFF.

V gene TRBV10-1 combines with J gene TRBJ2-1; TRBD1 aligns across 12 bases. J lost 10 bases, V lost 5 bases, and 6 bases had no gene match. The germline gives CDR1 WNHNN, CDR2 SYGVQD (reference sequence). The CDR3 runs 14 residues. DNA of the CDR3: TGCGCCAGCAGTACCGGGACAGGGGGCAGGGAGCAGTTCTTC. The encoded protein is CASSTGTGGREQFF.

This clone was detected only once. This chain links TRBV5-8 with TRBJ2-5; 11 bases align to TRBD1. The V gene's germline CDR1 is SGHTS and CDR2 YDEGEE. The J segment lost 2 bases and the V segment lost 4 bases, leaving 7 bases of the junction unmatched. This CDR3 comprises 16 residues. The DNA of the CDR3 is TGTGCCAGCAGCGTCGGGGACAGGGGGAAACAAGAGACCCAGTACTTC. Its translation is CASSVGDRGKQETQYF.